Below, 29 T cell receptor beta chains from the same sample are listed, as sequenced in a study of spatial heterogeneity in lung cancer. Noted time point: sample taken at primary tumor resection. Each CDR3 protein gets one entry after TCRdb re-called the 5' RACE reads with MiXCR. Of some 10,000 distinct CDR3 sequences listed, roughly 6.4% were seen once; the top ten hold under 30%. Sequencing used normal lung tissue next to the tumor, obtained at surgery. The receptor set was obtained from a male donor with early-stage non-small cell lung cancer.

The table lists this clonotype with many counts. The chain joins TRBV7-2 to TRBJ1-3; D unresolved. The CDR3 runs 14 residues. V was clipped by 2 bases and J by 3 bases, with 8 bases between them. Germline V CDR1 and CDR2: SGHTA, FQGNSA. The CDR3 spells CASSLRASGNTIYF. In DNA form, the CDR3 reads TGTGCCAGCAGCTTAAGGGCAAGTGGAAACACCATATATTTT.

The J gene is TRBJ1-2, the V gene TRBV4-3; tentatively, D is TRBD1 (5 bases). Deletions cut 1 base from V and 6 bases from J, with 9 bases between. Germline-derived CDR1 and CDR2 are LGHNA and YSLEER. The CDR3 has 13 amino acids. This CDR3 is CASSQGLGDGYTF. CDR3 nucleotide sequence: TGCGCCAGCAGCCAAGGACTGGGGGATGGCTACACCTTC.

This clonotype was recorded many times. The chain is built from TRBV4-3 and TRBJ2-7, with D possibly matching TRBD1 (7 bases). With 4 bases removed from V and 0 bases from J, the gap between germline ends came to 13 bases. The CDR3 spans 15 residues. Germline CDR1 LGHNA, CDR2 YSLEER. CDR3 amino acids: CASSLLEGASYEQYF. The CDR3 DNA is TGCGCCAGCAGCCTGCTGGAGGGGGCCTCCTACGAGCAGTACTTC.

This clonotype was observed at least ten times. V and J are TRBV11-1 and TRBJ2-3, with D possibly TRBD2 on 5 matching bases. CDR3 size: 13 residues. V lost 5 bases to trimming and J lost 3 bases, with 9 bases between them. Germline lookup yields CDR1 SGHAT and CDR2 FQDESV (reference sequence). Here the CDR3 DNA reads TGTGCCAGCAGCGTGGACTCTACAGATACGCAGTATTTT. Translating gives CASSVDSTDTQYF.

This clonotype was counted ten times or more. V gene TRBV14 combines with J gene TRBJ2-5; a weak D match, TRBD1 (6 bases). In germline, CDR1 is SGHDN, CDR2 FVKESK. The CDR3 has 15 residues. Between the trimmed V and J ends, which lost 3 bases and 3 bases, there was a span of 14 bases. The CDR3: CASSHGTPGEETQYF. The CDR3 coding sequence is TGTGCCAGCAGCCACGGGACACCTGGAGAAGAGACCCAGTACTTC.

Many counts were recorded for this clonotype. This chain links TRBV20-1 with TRBJ2-7, with 8 bases identical to TRBD2. Germline CDR1 is DFQATT and CDR2 is SNEGSKA (reference sequence). J lost 6 bases, V lost 5 bases, and 15 bases had no gene match. CDR3 length: 15 residues. This chain's CDR3 is CSAEVSGSEFGEQYF. CDR3 in DNA: TGCAGTGCTGAAGTGAGCGGGAGCGAATTTGGCGAGCAGTACTTC.

This clonotype was counted only a few times. The gene calls are TRBV20-1 and TRBJ1-1, with TRBD1 identical over 9 bases. This CDR3 has 16 amino acids. In germline, CDR1 is DFQATT, CDR2 SNEGSKA (reference sequence). V lost 5 bases and J lost 0; bases outside the gene matches: 10. CDR3 sequence: CSAPGTGYFMNTEAFF. In DNA, the CDR3 is TGCAGTGCTCCCGGGACAGGGTATTTTATGAACACTGAAGCTTTCTTT.

This clonotype has a count of ten or more. The V gene is TRBV11-2, the J gene TRBJ2-3, with 8 bases fitting TRBD2. The CDR3 is made up of 14 amino acids. V shed 4 bases and J 4 bases; nucleotides not matched to a gene: 4. Germline loops: CDR1 SGHAT, CDR2 FQNNGV. For the CDR3, the DNA is TGTGCCAGCAGCTCCGGGACTAGAGCAGATACGCAGTATTTT. Amino acids: CASSSGTRADTQYF.

The rearrangement links TRBV28 to TRBJ1-1; 7 nucleotides align to TRBD1. This CDR3 contains 14 residues. The V gene's germline CDR1 is MDHEN and CDR2 SYDVKM. The V segment lost 2 bases and the J segment 8 bases; nucleotides outside the gene matches: 8. CDR3 bases: TGTGCCAGCAGTTTACCCCAGGACAGGATCGAAGCTTTCTTT. This codes for CASSLPQDRIEAFF. Looking up the rest from reference TRBV28 and TRBJ1-1 gives the full variable domain: DVKVTQSSRYLVKRTGEKVFLECVQDMDHENMFWYRQDPGLGLRLIYFSYDVKMKEKGDIPEGYSVSREKKERFSLILESASTNQTSMYLCASSLPQDRIEAFFGQGTRLTVV.

This clonotype has ten or more counts. V and J are TRBV27 and TRBJ2-1; 7 bases match TRBD2. The CDR3 extends over 13 amino acids. V was clipped by 11 bases and J by 4 bases; unmatched bases: 8. Per germline, CDR1 MNHEY and CDR2 SMNVEV (reference sequence). The CDR3: CAPKGGLYNEQFF. CDR3 nucleotides: TGTGCCCCTAAGGGAGGGCTTTACAATGAGCAGTTCTTC.

Relative to its sample, this clonotype is medium-sized. V and J are TRBV27 and TRBJ1-1; D ambiguous. CDR3 length equals 13 residues. The germline V gene has CDR1 MNHEY and CDR2 SMNVEV (reference sequence). V was pared by 4 bases and J by 7 bases, with 13 bases between. CDR3 sequence reads: CASSSTAAGEAFF. In DNA, the CDR3 is TGTGCCAGCAGTTCAACGGCCGCAGGTGAAGCTTTCTTT.

This clonotype was observed at least ten times. The V call is TRBV9, the J call TRBJ1-4; TRBD1 is a possible D gene (6 bases). This CDR3 is 14 amino acids long. From germline, CDR1 is SGDLS and CDR2 YYNGEE. Trimming stripped 4 bases from V and 8 bases from J, with 15 bases between. The CDR3 DNA follows: TGTGCCAGCAGCTCAGGGGACGGACCGGAAAAACTGTTTTTT. Its protein product is CASSSGDGPEKLFF.

The V gene is TRBV20-1, the J gene TRBJ1-1; TRBD1 is a possible D gene (5 bases). V was pared by 4 bases and J by 2 bases, with 11 bases between. CDR1 is DFQATT, CDR2 SNEGSKA, per germline (reference sequence). The CDR3 is made up of 13 amino acids. The CDR3 is CSAMDTRNTEAFF. The CDR3 region has the DNA TGCAGTGCTATGGACACCCGAAACACTGAAGCTTTCTTT.

This clonotype was counted a few times. The chain carries TRBV29-1 and TRBJ2-7, with D perhaps matching TRBD2 (6 bases). From germline, CDR1 is SQVTM and CDR2 ANQGSEA. The CDR3 covers 13 residues. V was clipped by 5 bases and J by 1 base, with 12 bases between them. This CDR3 is CSVLGSGSYEQYF. The CDR3 coding sequence is TGCAGCGTTCTCGGTAGCGGATCCTACGAGCAGTACTTC.

This clonotype was recorded many times. The genes are TRBV20-1 and TRBJ2-7; 7 nucleotides match TRBD1. Germline loops: CDR1 DFQATT, CDR2 SNEGSKA (reference sequence). The ends lost 3 bases at V and 1 base at J; junction bases unmatched: 12. The CDR3 runs to 16 residues. For the CDR3, the DNA is TGCAGTGCTAGGGCGACAGGGAGCTTGGCTTCCTACGAGCAGTACTTC. Residues: CSARATGSLASYEQYF.

This clonotype was found many times. The chain has TRBV5-6 and TRBJ2-1; 12 bases are a match to TRBD2. This CDR3 is built from 19 residues. Per germline, CDR1 SGHDT and CDR2 YYEEEE. Trimming took 0 bases from V and 6 from J; bases not matched to a gene: 13. The chain's CDR3 is CASSLVSRASGRAVNEQFF. CDR3 nucleotides: TGTGCCAGCAGCTTGGTCAGCAGGGCTAGCGGGAGGGCCGTCAATGAGCAGTTCTTC.

There are a few counts of this clonotype. This chain connects TRBV7-9 to TRBJ1-5; TRBD1 is a possible D gene (5 bases). Trimming left V 5 bases short and J 4 bases short, with 12 bases between. The germline V gene has CDR1 SEHNR and CDR2 FQNEAQ (reference sequence). This CDR3 has 14 amino acids. Here the CDR3 reads CASSIGTANQPQHF. The CDR3 region has the DNA TGTGCCAGCAGCATCGGGACGGCAAATCAGCCCCAGCATTTT.

Many counts were recorded for this clonotype. The chain uses TRBV7-2 and TRBJ1-6; the D gene is possibly TRBD1 (5 bases). Germline V lookup: CDR1 SGHTA, CDR2 FQGNSA. CDR3 length: 14 residues. The ends were cut back, 2 bases at V and 14 bases at J, with 16 bases in the middle. CDR3 DNA: TGTGCCAGCAGCTTATCCAGGGAAAATTTTTCCCTCCACTTT. Translation: CASSLSRENFSLHF.

This clonotype ranks as medium-sized. The gene calls are TRBV29-1 and TRBJ1-3; no definite D call. The CDR3 covers 12 residues. Germline loops: CDR1 SQVTM, CDR2 ANQGSEA. V lost 8 bases and J 4 bases, leaving 12 bases between the germline ends. CDR3 bases: TGCAGCCCATACCCCGAGGGAAACACCATATATTTT. Residues: CSPYPEGNTIYF. Supplemented by reference TRBV29-1 and TRBJ1-3, the full variable domain reads SAVISQKPSRDICQRGTSLTIQCQVDSQVTMMFWYRQQPGQSLTLIATANQGSEATYESGFVIDKFPISRPNLTFSTLTVSNMSPEDSSIYLCSPYPEGNTIYFGEGSWLTVV.

This clonotype was detected ten times or more. The chain recombines TRBV4-3 with TRBJ2-2, with a possible D match to TRBD1 (5 bases). The CDR3 loop spans 15 amino acids. The germline CDR1 and CDR2 sequences are LGHNA and YSLEER. Trimming removed 0 bases at V and 4 bases at J, with 9 bases between. This CDR3 reads CASSQDEGVTGELFF. The CDR3 DNA is TGCGCCAGCAGCCAAGATGAAGGGGTCACCGGGGAGCTGTTTTTT.

There are many counts of this clonotype. V and J are TRBV11-2 and TRBJ1-1; 8 positions agree with TRBD1. Germline CDR1 reads SGHAT; CDR2 reads FQNNGV. CDR3 length equals 14 residues. V was pared by 4 bases and J by 5 bases, with 6 bases of the junction left unmatched. The CDR3: CASSSTGEGTEAFF. CDR3 nucleotides: TGTGCCAGCAGCTCGACAGGGGAGGGAACTGAAGCTTTCTTT.

In its sample, this clonotype was seen many times. The rearrangement links TRBV7-3 to TRBJ2-2; no reliable D call. The CDR3 is made up of 13 amino acids. Trimming removed 5 bases from V and 5 bases from J, with 9 bases in between. The germline gives CDR1 SGHTA, CDR2 FQGTGA. Written as DNA, the CDR3 is TGTGCCAGCAGCAAAGGGTGGACCGGGGAGCTGTTTTTT. It specifies CASSKGWTGELFF.

This clonotype was detected only a few times. This chain connects TRBV28 to TRBJ2-7; D unclear. This CDR3 contains 12 residues. Trimming cost V 1 base and J 9 bases, with 10 bases left between them. CDR1 and CDR2 (germline): MDHEN, SYDVKM. The CDR3 coding sequence is TGTGCCAGCAGTTTATCCCACGACGGGCAGTACTTC. Its protein product is CASSLSHDGQYF. Full variable domain (remainder filled in from reference TRBV28 and TRBJ2-7): DVKVTQSSRYLVKRTGEKVFLECVQDMDHENMFWYRQDPGLGLRLIYFSYDVKMKEKGDIPEGYSVSREKKERFSLILESASTNQTSMYLCASSLSHDGQYFGPGTRLTVT.

This clonotype was detected many times. J is TRBJ2-7 and V is TRBV20-1; D is perhaps TRBD1 (6 bases). V lost 1 base, J lost 2 bases, and 9 bases lay in between. Germline CDR1 is DFQATT and CDR2 is SNEGSKA (reference sequence). The CDR3 contains 13 residues. CDR3 sequence reads: CSARVDSPYEQYF. CDR3 coding DNA: TGCAGTGCTAGAGTGGACAGTCCCTACGAGCAGTACTTC.

This clonotype was observed many times. This chain uses TRBV12-5 with TRBJ1-2; D is uncertain. CDR1 is LGHNT and CDR2 is FRNRAP in the germline V gene. This CDR3 spans 12 amino acids. V was pared by 6 bases and J by 4 bases, with 9 bases between. CDR3 in amino acids: CASGYSGYGYTF. The CDR3 bases are TGTGCTAGTGGGTATTCGGGCTATGGCTACACCTTC.

This clonotype was recorded many times. The V call is TRBV5-1, the J call TRBJ1-1; 8 bases line up with TRBD1. Germline assignment: CDR1 SGHRS and CDR2 YFSETQ. CDR3 length: 14 residues. V lost 5 bases, J lost 3 bases, and 6 bases stayed unmatched. CDR3 in amino acids: CASRLQGGDTEAFF. The DNA of the CDR3 is TGCGCCAGCAGATTACAGGGGGGCGACACTGAAGCTTTCTTT.

CDR3 sequence reads: CASSWTDLSGANVLTF. In nucleotides, the CDR3 is TGTGCCAGCAGTTGGACAGACCTCTCTGGGGCCAACGTCCTGACTTTC. The J gene is TRBJ2-6, the V gene TRBV7-6; TRBD1 might be the D (6 bases). This CDR3 has 16 amino acids. Germline CDR1 is SGHVS and CDR2 is FNYEAQ. The ends were cut back, 6 bases at V and 0 bases at J, with 12 bases in the middle.

The chain combines TRBV5-1 with TRBJ2-7, with no clear D. Germline values: CDR1 SGHRS, CDR2 YFSETQ. V gave up 0 bases and J gave up 2 bases, with 9 bases separating them. CDR3 length equals 14 residues. The CDR3 loop is CASSLAASAYEQYF. The CDR3 coding sequence is TGCGCCAGCAGCTTGGCAGCAAGCGCCTACGAGCAGTACTTC.

V is TRBV4-1 and J is TRBJ2-1; 11 nucleotides align to TRBD2. The CDR3 consists of 17 residues. Per the germline V gene, CDR1 is MGHRA and CDR2 is YSYEKL. The V gene end was trimmed by 6 bases and the J gene end by 2 bases; junction bases not matched to a gene: 9. The CDR3 is CASRIGLAGTTYNEQFF. DNA of the CDR3: TGCGCCAGCAGAATTGGACTAGCGGGCACCACCTACAATGAGCAGTTCTTC.